Following are 17 T cell receptor beta chains from one sample sequenced in a study of blood T cell repertoires in COVID-19. Only in-frame clones appear in the TCRdb table, and some are missing; sequencing was by immunoSEQ multiplex PCR. The profile shows 150,000 or so clones, around 81% of them singletons. The source material was peripheral blood. The receptors come from a woman aged 40 to 55 with active or convalescent COVID-19.

The V gene is TRBV3-1 (or the pseudogene TRBV3-2), the J gene TRBJ1-3, with D possibly being TRBD1 (6 bases). This CDR3 has 18 amino acids. Germline lookup yields CDR1 LGHDT and CDR2 YNNKEL (reference sequence). With 1 base removed from V and 10 bases from J, the gap between germline ends came to 26 bases. CDR3 sequence reads: CASSQGPVHRADYYTIYF. The CDR3 DNA is TGTGCCAGCAGCCAAGGTCCGGTTCACAGGGCCGACTACTATACCATATATTTT.

The CDR3 here is CAWSRPRDTQYF. The CDR3 region has the DNA TGTGCCTGGAGTCGACCTAGGGATACGCAGTATTTT. The chain has TRBV30 and TRBJ2-3; D unresolved. The length of the CDR3 is 12 residues. V was clipped by 2 bases and J by 6 bases, with 9 bases between them. The germline V gene encodes CDR1 GTSNPN and CDR2 SVGIG (reference sequence).

The rearrangement links TRBV28 to TRBJ1-2; D is unresolved. Per the germline V gene, CDR1 is MDHEN and CDR2 is SYDVKM. This CDR3 spans 12 amino acids. Trimming removed 3 bases at V and 6 bases at J, with 8 bases between. DNA for the CDR3: TGTGCCAGCAGTTTGGCACATAATGGCTACACCTTC. Amino acids: CASSLAHNGYTF.

A single count supports this clone. The chain is built from TRBV2 and TRBJ1-5; 10 bases are shared with TRBD1. CDR3 length: 13 residues. CDR1 SNHLY and CDR2 FYNNEI come from the germline V gene. Trimming at V came to 4 bases and at J to 6 bases, leaving 0 bases not matched to a gene. The CDR3 region is CASSGTGGQPQHF. The CDR3 nucleotides read TGTGCCAGCAGTGGGACAGGGGGTCAGCCCCAGCATTTT.

A note on this clone: The junction departs from germline at one end; a sequencing error may be responsible. This sequence joins TRBV6-1 and TRBJ1-5, with 9 positions matching TRBD1. Germline V CDR1 and CDR2: MNHNS, SASEGT. The CDR3 sequence is 13 residues long. DNA for the CDR3: TGTGCCAGCAGTTCCCCCTCCGGGACAGGGAGCGATTTT. It yields the protein CASSSPSGTGSDF.

The chain is built from TRBV6-1 and TRBJ1-4, with D uncertain. From germline, CDR1 is MNHNS and CDR2 SASEGT. Between the trimmed V and J ends, which lost 8 bases and 0 bases, there was a span of 4 bases. The CDR3 is made up of 12 amino acids. The CDR3 loop is CASQATNEKLFF. CDR3 nucleotide sequence: TGTGCCAGCCAGGCAACTAATGAAAAACTGTTTTTT.

V and J are TRBV5-1 and TRBJ1-6, with 9 bases aligning to TRBD1. In germline, CDR1 is SGHRS, CDR2 YFSETQ. CDR3 size: 16 residues. Germline trimming cut 4 bases from V and 5 bases from J; bases unmatched to any gene: 7. CDR3 in amino acids: CASSASGQGNNSPLHF. CDR3 bases: TGCGCCAGCAGCGCGTCGGGACAGGGCAATAATTCACCCCTCCACTTT.

The V gene is TRBV28, the J gene TRBJ2-2; D might be TRBD2 (5 bases). This CDR3 has 18 amino acids. In germline, CDR1 is MDHEN, CDR2 SYDVKM. Trimming shortened V by 6 bases and J by 1 base, and 21 bases separated the two germline ends. The CDR3: CASSPAGLKVKNTGELFF. The DNA of the CDR3 is TGTGCCAGCAGCCCCGCAGGACTCAAAGTAAAGAACACCGGGGAGCTGTTTTTT.

This sequence joins TRBV14 and TRBJ2-3; a possible D gene is TRBD2 (5 bases). V lost 6 bases, J lost 4 bases, and 11 bases lay in between. Germline V gene sequence: CDR1 SGHDN, CDR2 FVKESK. The CDR3 has 13 residues. The CDR3 DNA reads TGTGCCAGCAGGTCAAGAGGGTCAGATACGCAGTATTTT. It encodes CASRSRGSDTQYF.

The chain has TRBV7-2 and TRBJ2-7; D possibly corresponds to TRBD2 (6 bases). The CDR3 is 12 residues long. In germline, CDR1 is SGHTA, CDR2 FQGNSA. V gave up 2 bases and J gave up 9 bases, with 11 bases separating them. The CDR3 here is CASSLSPGVQYF. In DNA, the CDR3 is TGTGCCAGCAGCTTAAGTCCGGGAGTGCAGTACTTC.

This sequence joins TRBV7-9 and TRBJ2-7; TRBD2 aligns across 10 bases. The CDR3 has 15 amino acids. The germline V gene has CDR1 SEHNR and CDR2 FQNEAQ (reference sequence). The V gene end was trimmed by 2 bases and the J gene end by 7 bases; junction bases not matched to a gene: 8. CDR3 residues: CASSLRDGTSVEQYF. The CDR3 DNA follows: TGTGCCAGCAGCTTAAGGGACGGGACTAGCGTGGAGCAGTACTTC.

The rearrangement uses TRBV27 and TRBJ1-4; maybe TRBD1 (6 bases). This CDR3 comprises 13 residues. In germline, CDR1 is MNHEY, CDR2 SMNVEV (reference sequence). With 8 bases removed from V and 7 bases from J, the gap between germline ends came to 14 bases. In DNA form, the CDR3 reads TGTGCCAGCGCTTCCAGGGGTGGTGAAAAACTGTTTTTT. Encoded protein: CASASRGGEKLFF.

The chain carries TRBV5-1 and TRBJ1-1; D unclear. The CDR3 contains 13 residues. V lost 0 bases and J lost 10, with 13 bases in between. CDR1 is SGHRS and CDR2 is YFSETQ in the germline V gene. In nucleotides, the CDR3 is TGCGCCAGCAGCTTGGCCGGATACAGTACAGCTTTCTTT. Translating gives CASSLAGYSTAFF.

V and J are TRBV7-9 and TRBJ1-2; D remains ambiguous. The CDR3 is 14 residues long. The germline CDR1 and CDR2 sequences are SEHNR and FQNEAQ (reference sequence). V lost 7 bases to trimming and J lost 3 bases, with 15 bases between them. The DNA for the CDR3 is TGTGCCAGCACCCCGGGCGAGGGATACTATGGCTACACCTTC. It encodes CASTPGEGYYGYTF.

This clone occurred a few times. The chain carries TRBV5-6 and TRBJ1-5; D uncertain. Germline V CDR1 and CDR2: SGHDT, YYEEEE. Trimming shortened V by 0 bases and J by 0 bases, and 16 bases separated the two germline ends. The CDR3 consists of 18 residues. CDR3 in amino acids: CASSLGLGSFYSNQPQHF. The CDR3 DNA reads as TGTGCCAGCAGCTTGGGCCTTGGGAGTTTTTATAGCAATCAGCCCCAGCATTTT.

The chain has TRBV4-3 and TRBJ2-6, with D possibly TRBD2 on 5 matching bases. The germline CDR1 and CDR2 sequences are LGHNA and YSLEER. There are 17 residues in the CDR3. The ends were cut back, 0 bases at V and 0 bases at J, with 9 bases in the middle. The CDR3 DNA follows: TGCGCCAGCAGCCAAGATGGTAGCGTCTCTGGGGCCAACGTCCTGACTTTC. It translates to CASSQDGSVSGANVLTF.

The DNA of the CDR3 is TGTGCCAGCAGCCGACAGGGTACGGCCACCGGGGAGCTGTTTTTT. This gives the protein CASSRQGTATGELFF. This chain joins TRBV2 and TRBJ2-2, with 7 bases that match TRBD1. Germline assignment: CDR1 SNHLY and CDR2 FYNNEI. This CDR3 has 15 amino acids. V dropped 6 bases and J dropped 4; count of bases not matched to a gene: 8.